The clone carrying this T cell receptor beta chain was picked up one time. The target antigen is unknown. This table comes from immunoSEQ multiplex PCR, and its TCRdb copy is limited to in-frame clones, with some not included. The repertoire has just over 9,500 clones, around 80% of them found once; the top ten carry roughly 10%. These data are taken from a study of tumor-infiltrating lymphocytes in localized non-small cell lung cancer. Findings and limits, study-wide: Each assay used a separate piece of the same tissue. Not all patients were TCR sequenced, owing to tissue quantity.

The germline V gene has CDR1 SNHLY and CDR2 FYNNEI. V lost 4 bases to trimming and J lost 4 bases, with 10 bases between them. CDR3 length equals 13 residues. The receptor comes from a human donor with non-small cell lung cancer. The rearrangement joins TRBV2 to TRBJ1-2; no clear D gene. Sequences were obtained from lung tumor tissue. The CDR3, as DNA: TGTGCCAGCAGTGCTGGCGGTTTCTATGGCTACACCTTC. Translating gives CASSAGGFYGYTF.